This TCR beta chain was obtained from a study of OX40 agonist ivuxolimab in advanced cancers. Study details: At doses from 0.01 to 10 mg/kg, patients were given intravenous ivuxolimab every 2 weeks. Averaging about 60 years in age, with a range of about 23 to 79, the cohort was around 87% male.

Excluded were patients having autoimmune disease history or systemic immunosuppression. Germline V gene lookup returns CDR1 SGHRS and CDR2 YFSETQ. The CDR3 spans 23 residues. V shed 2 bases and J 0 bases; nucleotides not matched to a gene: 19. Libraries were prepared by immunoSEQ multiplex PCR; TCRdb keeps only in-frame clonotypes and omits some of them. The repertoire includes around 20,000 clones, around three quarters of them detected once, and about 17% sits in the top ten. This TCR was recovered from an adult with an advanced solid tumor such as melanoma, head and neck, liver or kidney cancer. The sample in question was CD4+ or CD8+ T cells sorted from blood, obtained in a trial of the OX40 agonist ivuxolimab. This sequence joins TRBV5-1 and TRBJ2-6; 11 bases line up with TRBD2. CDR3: CASSFTGERTSGSEGSGANVLTF. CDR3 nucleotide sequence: TGCGCCAGCAGCTTCACAGGGGAGAGGACTAGCGGGTCCGAGGGCTCTGGGGCCAACGTCCTGACTTTC.